The 9 T cell receptor beta chains given below trace back to one sample, sequenced in a study of OX40 agonist ivuxolimab in advanced cancers. Libraries were prepared by immunoSEQ multiplex PCR; TCRdb keeps only in-frame clonotypes and omits some of them. The repertoire consists of about 82,000 clones, with approximately 92% occurring once and the leading ten covering around 0.7%. Sequenced material: CD4+ or CD8+ T cells sorted from blood, taken in a trial of the OX40 agonist ivuxolimab. The receptors shown here come from an adult with an advanced solid tumor such as melanoma, head and neck, liver or kidney cancer.

The chain employs TRBV14 and TRBJ1-6, with no clear D. Trimming removed 0 bases from V and 4 bases from J, with 10 bases in between. Germline CDR1 is SGHDN and CDR2 is FVKESK. This CDR3 has 16 amino acids. As DNA, the CDR3 is TGTGCCAGCAGCCAAGAAGGTGCAGTTTATAATTCACCCCTCCACTTT. Translation: CASSQEGAVYNSPLHF.

The J gene is TRBJ2-1, the V gene TRBV6-5; D unclear. CDR1 MNHEY and CDR2 SVGAGI come from the germline V gene. The CDR3 sequence is 13 residues long. Trimming took off 0 bases at V and 9 bases at J, with 9 bases between the two ends. As DNA, the CDR3 is TGTGCCAGCAGTTACTCGCCCACCAGTGAGCAGTTCTTC. Protein sequence: CASSYSPTSEQFF.

This clone was seen just once. The rearrangement links TRBV6-1 to TRBJ2-7, with 9 positions matching TRBD1. The CDR3 runs to 15 residues. J lost 1 base, V lost 6 bases, and 7 bases had no gene match. Per the germline V gene, CDR1 is MNHNS and CDR2 is SASEGT. CDR3 sequence (DNA): TGTGCCAGCAGCGGGTTCGACAGGGGGTCCTACGAGCAGTACTTC. Encoded protein: CASSGFDRGSYEQYF.

This chain joins TRBV5-1 and TRBJ2-1; D call uncertain. The CDR3 spans 15 residues. In germline, CDR1 is SGHRS, CDR2 YFSETQ. The V gene lost 2 bases and the J gene lost 5 bases, with 14 bases spanning the gap. The CDR3 nucleotides are TGCGCCAGCAGCTTACGGGTGGGTGTGGACAATGAGCAGTTCTTC. As protein: CASSLRVGVDNEQFF.

The gene calls are TRBV2 and TRBJ2-5, with 9 bases lining up with TRBD2. The V segment lost 8 bases and the J segment 3 bases; nucleotides outside the gene matches: 4. The CDR3 contains 13 residues. Germline values: CDR1 SNHLY, CDR2 FYNNEI. The CDR3 is CASAGLAEETQYF. DNA for the CDR3: TGTGCCAGCGCGGGACTAGCAGAAGAGACCCAGTACTTC.

This rearrangement joins TRBV19 to TRBJ1-4; 9 nucleotides agree with TRBD1. The CDR3 spans 14 residues. Germline assignment: CDR1 LNHDA and CDR2 SQIVND (reference sequence). The V gene end was trimmed by 6 bases and the J gene end by 5 bases; junction bases not matched to a gene: 4. This chain's CDR3 is CASSKGQGNEKLFF. CDR3 DNA sequence: TGTGCCAGTAGCAAGGGACAGGGCAATGAAAAACTGTTTTTT.

The chain recombines TRBV19 with TRBJ1-4, with a weak D call TRBD1 (6 bases). This CDR3 contains 14 residues. V was trimmed by 9 bases and J by 14 bases, leaving 25 bases between them. Germline V gene data show CDR1 as LNHDA and CDR2 as SQIVND (reference sequence). CDR3 amino acids: CASRKGDTEAKLFF. DNA for the CDR3: TGTGCCAGCAGGAAAGGGGACACGGAGGCGAAGCTGTTTTTT.

J is TRBJ2-3 and V is TRBV5-1; D unclear. The V and J ends lost 7 bases and 2 bases respectively, with 11 bases between them. This CDR3 comprises 13 residues. Germline lookup yields CDR1 SGHRS and CDR2 YFSETQ. CDR3 region: CASGYSNTDTQYF. CDR3 nucleotides: TGCGCCAGCGGGTATAGCAACACAGATACGCAGTATTTT.

This clone is a singleton in its sample. The V gene is TRBV9, the J gene TRBJ1-1, with D possibly matching TRBD1 (6 bases). The CDR3 covers 15 residues. CDR1 is SGDLS and CDR2 is YYNGEE in the germline V gene. The germline V and J ends were trimmed by 4 bases and 3 bases, with 16 bases remaining between them. DNA for the CDR3: TGTGCCAGCAGCACTTTACCGAGGGGGGACACTGAAGCTTTCTTT. Amino acid sequence: CASSTLPRGDTEAFF. The full variable domain, its missing parts supplied by reference TRBV9 and TRBJ1-1, is DSGVTQTPKHLITATGQRVTLRCSPRSGDLSVYWYQQSLDQGLQFLIQYYNGEERAKGNILERFSAQQFPDLHSELNLSSLELGDSALYFCASSTLPRGDTEAFFGQGTRLTVV.